The 2 T cell receptor beta chains below come from one sample, sequenced in a study of T cell responses to AZD1222 COVID-19 vaccine. TCRdb's copy holds only in-frame clones and misses some; the assay was immunoSEQ multiplex PCR. Counted here are around 150,000 clones, over 80% occurring once; the ten biggest clones make up approximately 6.8%. Here the sequenced sample was peripheral blood, taken 28 days after the second AZD1222 dose. Every receptor here comes from an adult who received the AZD1222 COVID-19 vaccine.

This clone appeared once. This chain links TRBV7-2 with TRBJ2-7; 10 bases agree with TRBD2. The CDR3 covers 17 residues. Germline V gene lookup returns CDR1 SGHTA and CDR2 FQGNSA. V shed 3 bases, J shed 2 bases, and the junction held 10 bases outside the gene matches. The CDR3 reads CASSLAYPGTSAYEQYF. CDR3 sequence (DNA): TGTGCCAGCAGCTTGGCTTACCCCGGGACTAGCGCCTACGAGCAGTACTTC.

The V call is TRBV9, the J call TRBJ1-2, with a weak D call TRBD1 (5 bases). With 5 bases removed from V and 7 bases from J, the gap between germline ends came to 21 bases. Germline V gene data show CDR1 as SGDLS and CDR2 as YYNGEE. This CDR3 region has 15 residues. CDR3 bases: TGTGCCAGCAGTTACCTACCTCCAGGGAGCTTTGGCTACACCTTC. Translated, it gives CASSYLPPGSFGYTF.